A single sample is the source of the 8 T cell receptor beta chains below, sequenced in a study of spatial heterogeneity in lung cancer. The time point is: sample taken at primary tumor resection. Study conclusions and caveats: Counts that tracked tumor mutation counts were those of expanded intratumoral alpha and beta TCRs.

TCRdb used MiXCR to reprocess the 5' RACE reads, holding one entry per CDR3 protein. In the table there are under 3,000 distinct CDR3 sequences, 11% of which are singletons. These TCRs' antigens remain unknown. Sequencing used lung tumor tissue, obtained at surgery. Receptor source: a female donor with early-stage non-small cell lung cancer.

At least ten counts were recorded for this clonotype. The gene calls are TRBV30 and TRBJ2-1; 11 positions agree with TRBD2. The germline CDR1 and CDR2 sequences are GTSNPN and SVGIG (reference sequence). J lost 6 bases, V lost 2 bases, and 12 bases had no gene match. The CDR3 runs to 17 residues. The CDR3 DNA is TGTGCCTGGAGTCGGGGAAAACTAGCGGGAGAAGGCAATGAGCAGTTCTTC. The encoded protein is CAWSRGKLAGEGNEQFF. Looking up the rest from reference TRBV30 and TRBJ2-1 gives the full variable domain: SQTIHQWPATLVQPVGSPLSLECTVEGTSNPNLYWYRQAAGRGLQLLFYSVGIGQISSEVPQNLSASRPQDRQFILSSKKLLLSDSGFYLCAWSRGKLAGEGNEQFFGPGTRLTVL.

This clonotype is medium-sized. The chain uses TRBV28 and TRBJ2-7; D remains unclear. Trimming shortened V by 6 bases and J by 3 bases, and 15 bases separated the two germline ends. Germline CDR1 reads MDHEN; CDR2 reads SYDVKM. The length of the CDR3 is 14 residues. The CDR3 nucleotides are TGTGCCAGCAGACCCCGACGGCTTCTCTACGAGCAGTACTTC. Protein sequence: CASRPRRLLYEQYF.

This clonotype was seen repeatedly, ten times or more. The genes are TRBV18 and TRBJ2-2, with D maybe TRBD2 (6 bases). V lost 2 bases, J lost 7 bases, and 8 bases lay in between. The CDR3 runs 13 residues. Germline CDR1 reads KGHSH; CDR2 reads LQKENI. Here the CDR3 reads CASSPAGIGELFF. In DNA form, the CDR3 reads TGTGCCAGCTCACCAGCGGGGATCGGGGAGCTGTTTTTT.

By share, this clonotype counts as medium-sized. The chain uses TRBV7-2 and TRBJ2-5, with D perhaps matching TRBD2 (6 bases). V was pared by 8 bases and J by 0 bases, with 16 bases between. The CDR3 runs 15 residues. The germline V gene has CDR1 SGHTA and CDR2 FQGNSA. The CDR3 here is CASARVGEDQETQYF. The CDR3, as DNA: TGTGCCAGCGCCCGCGTGGGGGAGGACCAAGAGACCCAGTACTTC.

In this sample, this clonotype is medium-sized. The chain's CDR3 is CASKVEASSYEQYF. The CDR3 nucleotides are TGTGCCAGCAAGGTGGAGGCCTCATCCTACGAGCAGTACTTC. The V call is TRBV27, the J call TRBJ2-7; D may be TRBD2 (5 bases). Trimming took off 7 bases at V and 1 base at J, with 14 bases between the two ends. Looked up from germline, CDR1 is MNHEY and CDR2 is SMNVEV (reference sequence). The CDR3 sequence is 14 residues long.

This clonotype is classed as medium-sized. The rearrangement links TRBV4-3 to TRBJ2-1; possibly TRBD2 for D (5 bases). V gave up 1 base and J gave up 7 bases, with 8 bases separating them. The CDR3 runs to 13 residues. Germline CDR1 reads LGHNA; CDR2 reads YSLEER. The CDR3 nucleotides are TGCGCCAGCAGCCAAGGGTCGGGGAATGAGCAGTTCTTC. Translating gives CASSQGSGNEQFF.

The rearrangement links TRBV20-1 to TRBJ2-7; 11 nucleotides align to TRBD2. The germline V gene encodes CDR1 DFQATT and CDR2 SNEGSKA (reference sequence). V trimming: 1 base; J trimming: 0 bases; junction bases outside the gene matches: 11. The CDR3 spans 18 residues. The CDR3 spells CSARAGTSGIWYSYEQYF. The DNA for the CDR3 is TGCAGTGCTAGAGCCGGGACTAGCGGAATCTGGTACTCCTACGAGCAGTACTTC.

This clonotype was detected only a few times. The V call is TRBV7-2, the J call TRBJ2-5, with TRBD1 identical over 8 bases. Germline V gene data show CDR1 as SGHTA and CDR2 as FQGNSA. The V and J ends lost 5 bases and 2 bases, in that order; junction bases with no gene match: 7. The CDR3 spans 15 residues. CDR3 protein: CASSPQGGLQETQYF. CDR3 in DNA: TGTGCCAGCAGCCCACAGGGGGGATTACAAGAGACCCAGTACTTC.